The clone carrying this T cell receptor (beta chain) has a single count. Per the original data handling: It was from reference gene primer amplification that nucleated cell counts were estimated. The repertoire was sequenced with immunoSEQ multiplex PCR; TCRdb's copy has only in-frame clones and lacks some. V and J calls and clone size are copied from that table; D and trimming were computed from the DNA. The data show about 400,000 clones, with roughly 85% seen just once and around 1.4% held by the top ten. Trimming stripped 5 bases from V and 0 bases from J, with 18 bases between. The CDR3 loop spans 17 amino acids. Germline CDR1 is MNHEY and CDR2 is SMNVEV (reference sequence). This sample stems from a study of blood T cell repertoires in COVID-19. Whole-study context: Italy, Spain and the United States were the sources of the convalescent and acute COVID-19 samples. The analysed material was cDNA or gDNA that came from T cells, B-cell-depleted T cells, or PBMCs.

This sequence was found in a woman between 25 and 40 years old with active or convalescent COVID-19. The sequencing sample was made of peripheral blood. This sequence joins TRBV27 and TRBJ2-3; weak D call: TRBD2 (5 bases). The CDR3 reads CASSPQDFRASTDTQYF. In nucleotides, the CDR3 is TGTGCCAGCAGTCCGCAGGACTTTCGGGCTAGCACAGATACGCAGTATTTT.